This TCR beta chain was sequenced for a study of CD8 T cells in ankylosing spondylitis. Study-level results: A motif in TCR beta, a set of fewer than ten highly homologous variants, appeared characteristic of ankylosing spondylitis blood.

One entry per CDR3 protein results from TCRdb running MiXCR on the 5' RACE reads. The sample has about 390,000 distinct CDR3 sequences, 20% to 25% seen once. In regard to this clonotype: The antigen is undetermined.

Trimming removed 3 bases at V and 5 bases at J, with 8 bases between. Germline V CDR1 and CDR2: LNHDA, SQIVND (reference sequence). CDR3 size: 13 residues. The sequenced sample consisted of blood, either unsorted or a sorted T cell fraction (not recorded which). The rearrangement joins TRBV19 to TRBJ1-5; TRBD1 might be the D (5 bases). This sequence originates from a male donor with ankylosing spondylitis. CDR3 nucleotide sequence: TGTGCCAGTAGTATGGGGGGGGATCAGCCCCAGCATTTT. This gives the protein CASSMGGDQPQHF.